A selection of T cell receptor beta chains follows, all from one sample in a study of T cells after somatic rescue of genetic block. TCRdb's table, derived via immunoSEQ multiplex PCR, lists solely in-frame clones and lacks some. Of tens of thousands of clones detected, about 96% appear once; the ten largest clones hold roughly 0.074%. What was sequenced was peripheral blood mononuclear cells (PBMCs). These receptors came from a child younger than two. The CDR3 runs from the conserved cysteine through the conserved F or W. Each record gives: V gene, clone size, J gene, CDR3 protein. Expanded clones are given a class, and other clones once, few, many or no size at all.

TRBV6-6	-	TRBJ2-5	CASSYSLTGRQETQYF
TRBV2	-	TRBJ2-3	CASRPSGGGTDTQYF
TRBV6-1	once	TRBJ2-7	CASSEAGQGVVEQYF
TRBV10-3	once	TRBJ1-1	CASGEGTLNTEAFF
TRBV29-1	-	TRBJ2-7	CSVVWPTYEQYF
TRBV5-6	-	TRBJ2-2	CASSRGLAGGPNTGELFF
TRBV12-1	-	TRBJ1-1	CASSFGTGGNTEAFF
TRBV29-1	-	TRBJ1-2	CSVEGVNYGYTF
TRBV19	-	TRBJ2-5	CASSIRDRGKETQYF
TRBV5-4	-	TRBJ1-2	CASSLGGSWDGYTF
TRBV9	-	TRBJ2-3	CASSTRGGGITDTQYF
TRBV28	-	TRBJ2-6	CASRPISGANVLTF
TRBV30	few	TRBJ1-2	CAWGHYGYTF
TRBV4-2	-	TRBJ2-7	CASSLGQGPYEQYF
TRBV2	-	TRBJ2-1	CASSLRLATYNEQFF
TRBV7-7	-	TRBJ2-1	CASSVGTGTSLTNEQFF
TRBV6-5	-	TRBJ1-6	CASSYSTKTGNSPLHF
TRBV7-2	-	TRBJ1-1	CASSLRRGNTEAFF
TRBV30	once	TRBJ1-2	CASLDAVPNGYTF
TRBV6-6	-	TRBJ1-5	CASNPDSSNQPQHF
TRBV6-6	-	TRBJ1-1	CASSSYAVNTEAFF
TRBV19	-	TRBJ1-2	CASSIKSGSNYGYTF
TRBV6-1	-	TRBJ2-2	CASSERGRGTGELFF
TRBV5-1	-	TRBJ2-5	CASSPDRETQYF
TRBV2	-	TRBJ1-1	CASSERGITEAFF
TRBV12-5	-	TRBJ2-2	CASGLGGLAGPNTGELFF
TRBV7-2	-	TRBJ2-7	CASSPGHYYEQYF
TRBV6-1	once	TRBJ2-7	CASSEGRYEQYF
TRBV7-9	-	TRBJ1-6	CASSLGSPLHF
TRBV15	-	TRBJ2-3	CATSTGTILTDTQYF
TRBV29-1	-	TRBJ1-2	CSVVTGGGGYTF
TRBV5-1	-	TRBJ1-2	CASSLDGTGKGYTF
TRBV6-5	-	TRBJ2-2	CASSSGLAGDTGELFF
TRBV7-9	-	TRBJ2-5	CASSVPGTIKETQYF
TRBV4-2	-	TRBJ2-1	CASSGSTRDEQFF
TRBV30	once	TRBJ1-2	CAWSYGTGNGYTF
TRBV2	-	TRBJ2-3	CASSEILTDTQYF
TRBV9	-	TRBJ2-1	CASSVAGTYNEQFF
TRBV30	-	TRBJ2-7	CAWTSGFSYEQYF
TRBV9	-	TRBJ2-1	CASSGVRDSSYNEQFF
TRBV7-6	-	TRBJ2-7	CASSPISGSSYEQYF
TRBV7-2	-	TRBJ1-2	CASSLDRGYGYTF
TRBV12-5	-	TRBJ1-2	CASGLGTGGGYTF
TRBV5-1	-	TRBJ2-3	CASSAEGTEQYF
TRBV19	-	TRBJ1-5	CASSIAGDRGDSNQPQHF
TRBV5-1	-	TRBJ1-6	CASSLEDAYGGSPLHF
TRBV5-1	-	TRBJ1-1	CASSLQGNTEAFF
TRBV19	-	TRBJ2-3	CASSIVDPADTQYF
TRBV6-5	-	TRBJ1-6	CASSWDNSYNSPLHF
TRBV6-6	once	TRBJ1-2	CASSGAGRNYGYTF
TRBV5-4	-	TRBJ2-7	CASSLVPTGTPYEQYF
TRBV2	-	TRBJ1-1	CASSGTGGRTEAFF
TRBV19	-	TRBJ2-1	CASSINRGYNEQFF
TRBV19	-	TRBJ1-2	CASSIGQGHGYTF